Included here is one T cell receptor beta chain sequence, with context. This entry belongs to a study of blood T cell repertoires in COVID-19. Looking at the study overall: Samples representing acute and convalescent COVID-19 were sourced from the United States, Italy and Spain.

Germline V gives CDR1 SGHRS, CDR2 YFSETQ. The CDR3 is made up of 13 amino acids. V shed 1 base and J shed 6 bases, with 11 bases lying between them. In the original workflow: Estimation of nucleated cell counts was performed using reference gene primer amplification. Assay used: immunoSEQ multiplex PCR; TCRdb lists only in-frame clones, some missing. V and J calls plus clone size are reproduced from that table; the DNA served to infer D and trimming. Altogether about 170,000 clones are present, 80% to 90% being singletons, with the ten largest covering roughly 15%. The sample taken for sequencing was peripheral blood. The receptor was derived from a woman aged 65 to 85 with COVID-19, enrolled during active disease. The chain uses TRBV5-1 and TRBJ2-7; tentative D call: TRBD1 (5 bases). CDR3 amino acids: CASSLHQGSEQYV. The CDR3 DNA follows: TGCGCCAGCAGCTTGCATCAGGGCTCCGAGCAGTACGTC.